Below are 17 T cell receptor beta chains sequenced from a single sample in a study of blood T cells in healthy people across ages. Next came a second PCR, run for roughly 6 to 11 cycles, which used a sample-barcoded 5' primer along with a J-beta primer mix. TCRdb analysed the 5' RACE reads with MiXCR anew, one entry per CDR3 protein. The repertoire has 800,000 or so distinct CDR3 sequences, roughly 25% of them found once; the top ten carry 3% to 4%. The data were also submitted as part of a second study, on T cells of mothers and their children.

Sample: blood. The receptor set was obtained from a boy aged 5 to 17 in good health.

This clonotype turned up a few times. The chain links TRBV12-3 or TRBV12-4 to TRBJ2-4, with D unresolved. The V end lost 8 bases, the J end lost 0 bases, and 14 bases lay between the germline ends. CDR3 length: 15 amino acids. The CDR3 DNA follows: TGTGCCAGCCGCCCTAAGAACGTAGCCAAAAACATTCAGTACTTC. Translation: CASRPKNVAKNIQYF.

This chain connects TRBV4-3 to TRBJ2-2, with TRBD2 as a possible D gene (6 bases). The CDR3 extends over 14 amino acids. The germline V and J ends were trimmed by 0 bases and 7 bases, with 9 bases remaining between them. In germline, CDR1 is LGHNA, CDR2 YSLEER. DNA of the CDR3: TGCGCCAGCAGCCAAGACAGGAGGGGCGGGGAGCTGTTTTTT. Encoded protein: CASSQDRRGGELFF.

The DNA of the CDR3 is TGTGCCAGCAGCTCACTACCGAGACAGGGGACGAATCAGCCCCAGCATTTT. This encodes CASSSLPRQGTNQPQHF. This chain uses TRBV7-2 with TRBJ1-5; 8 bases line up with TRBD1. The V segment lost 4 bases and the J segment 4 bases; nucleotides outside the gene matches: 12. The germline V gene has CDR1 SGHTA and CDR2 FQGNSA. This CDR3 has 17 amino acids.

The rearrangement uses TRBV12-3 or TRBV12-4 and TRBJ2-3, with TRBD2 identical over 8 bases. Germline trimming cut 4 bases from V and 5 bases from J; bases unmatched to any gene: 11. The CDR3 runs 16 residues. The CDR3 region has the DNA TGTGCCAGCAGTTCGAGCGGGAGTGGTGCTCAAGATACGCAGTATTTT. This codes for CASSSSGSGAQDTQYF.

This clonotype was observed a handful of times. CDR3 residues: CSARDYLSGSQNIQYF. CDR3 nucleotide sequence: TGCAGTGCTAGAGACTACCTTAGCGGGAGCCAAAACATTCAGTACTTC. The chain joins TRBV20-1 to TRBJ2-4, with 9 bases identical to TRBD2. In germline, CDR1 is DFQATT, CDR2 SNEGSKA (reference sequence). V lost 0 bases, J lost 5 bases, and 8 bases stayed unmatched. The CDR3 length is 16 residues.

The V call is TRBV4-3, the J call TRBJ1-4; D possibly corresponds to TRBD1 (5 bases). Germline V gene lookup returns CDR1 LGHNA and CDR2 YSLEER. V was trimmed by 1 base and J by 7 bases, leaving 13 bases between them. The CDR3 spans 15 residues. CDR3: CASSQVGARSEKLFF. The CDR3 DNA follows: TGCGCCAGCAGCCAAGTAGGGGCGAGGAGTGAAAAACTGTTTTTT.

This clonotype was counted between two and nine times. The chain links TRBV12-3 or TRBV12-4 to TRBJ1-1, with 7 bases matching TRBD1. J was trimmed by 0 bases and V by 4 bases; bases with no gene match: 5. The CDR3 length is 15 residues. For the CDR3, the DNA is TGTGCCAGCAGTTACCGACAGGGACTGAACACTGAAGCTTTCTTT. Its protein is CASSYRQGLNTEAFF.

This clonotype was found a few times. The chain is built from TRBV6-1 and TRBJ1-1, with no clear D. Trimming shortened V by 3 bases and J by 0 bases, and 11 bases separated the two germline ends. The CDR3 consists of 15 residues. Germline V gene data show CDR1 as MNHNS and CDR2 as SASEGT. The CDR3 reads CASSEINTVNTEAFF. In nucleotides, the CDR3 is TGTGCCAGCAGTGAGATCAATACAGTGAACACTGAAGCTTTCTTT.

V and J are TRBV5-1 and TRBJ1-2; TRBD1 matches at 7 bases. Germline V gene sequence: CDR1 SGHRS, CDR2 YFSETQ. V dropped 6 bases and J dropped 1; count of bases not matched to a gene: 12. CDR3 size: 16 residues. The CDR3 region has the DNA TGCGCCAGCAACTCTACTGGACAGGACCATAACTATGGCTACACCTTC. Its translation: CASNSTGQDHNYGYTF. Based on the CDR3 plus reference TRBV5-1 and TRBJ1-2, the full variable domain is KAGVTQTPRYLIKTRGQQVTLSCSPISGHRSVSWYQQTPGQGLQFLFEYFSETQRNKGNFPGRFSGRQFSNSRSEMNVSTLELGDSALYLCASNSTGQDHNYGYTFGSGTRLTVV.

The rearrangement joins TRBV12-3 or TRBV12-4 to TRBJ2-6, with unresolved D. The ends were cut back, 2 bases at V and 13 bases at J, with 15 bases in the middle. The length of the CDR3 is 14 residues. Here the CDR3 DNA reads TGTGCCAGCAGTTTAAGTTTGGGGTCCAGAGTCCTGACTTTC. It codes for CASSLSLGSRVLTF.

The chain carries TRBV29-1 and TRBJ2-2; D is unresolved. V was trimmed by 2 bases and J by 7 bases, leaving 5 bases between them. Germline V gives CDR1 SQVTM, CDR2 ANQGSEA. The CDR3 contains 11 residues. The CDR3 sequence: CSVEYLGELFF. Here the CDR3 DNA reads TGCAGCGTTGAATATCTCGGGGAGCTGTTTTTT.

The chain employs TRBV29-1 and TRBJ1-1; no definite D call. The V and J ends lost 0 bases and 1 base respectively, with 9 bases between them. The CDR3 covers 14 residues. Germline V gene sequence: CDR1 SQVTM, CDR2 ANQGSEA. CDR3 in amino acids: CSVEESGTNTEAFF. The CDR3 DNA reads as TGCAGCGTTGAAGAAAGTGGTACGAACACTGAAGCTTTCTTT.

This chain joins TRBV20-1 and TRBJ2-7; TRBD2 agrees at 11 bases. Trimming removed 5 bases from V and 3 bases from J; junction bases left unmatched: 6. This CDR3 contains 14 residues. CDR1 is DFQATT and CDR2 is SNEGSKA in the germline V gene (reference sequence). In DNA, the CDR3 is TGCAGTGCTTGCGGGACTAGCGGTCTCTACGAGCAGTACTTC. It translates to CSACGTSGLYEQYF.

Only a few counts were recorded for this clonotype. V is TRBV7-2 and J is TRBJ2-1; 8 bases match TRBD1. The germline gives CDR1 SGHTA, CDR2 FQGNSA. The ends lost 5 bases at V and 7 bases at J; junction bases unmatched: 10. The CDR3 covers 15 residues. CDR3 loop: CASSPQTGVANEQFF. DNA of the CDR3: TGTGCCAGCAGCCCCCAGACAGGGGTGGCGAATGAGCAGTTCTTC.

The J gene is TRBJ1-5, the V gene TRBV7-4, with a tentative D call TRBD1 (5 bases). The CDR3 runs to 17 residues. V was shortened by 1 base and J by 0 bases, with 13 bases between the two germline ends. Per the germline V gene, CDR1 is SGHVT and CDR2 is SQSDAQ. The CDR3 nucleotides are TGTGCCAGCAGCTTAGTAGACAGACTCGATAGCAATCAGCCCCAGCATTTT. It specifies CASSLVDRLDSNQPQHF.

The sample holds a few counts of this clonotype. This chain links TRBV7-9 with TRBJ2-7, with 7 bases aligning to TRBD2. J gave up 6 bases and V 5 bases, and 16 bases lay outside the gene matches. CDR1 and CDR2 (germline): SEHNR, FQNEAQ (reference sequence). The CDR3 spans 16 residues. The CDR3 protein is CASSPPTSGNLFEQYF. The CDR3 DNA reads TGTGCCAGCAGCCCTCCCACGAGCGGGAACCTCTTCGAGCAGTACTTC.

This clonotype was picked up a small number of times. The CDR3 loop is CASSKSGLAGVETQYF. CDR3 bases: TGTGCCAGCAGTAAATCGGGACTAGCGGGAGTAGAGACCCAGTACTTC. The chain is built from TRBV6-2 or TRBV6-3 and TRBJ2-5; TRBD2 agrees at 14 bases. The CDR3 loop spans 16 amino acids. Looked up from germline, CDR1 is MNHEY and CDR2 is SVGEGT. The junction had 6 bases not matched to a gene; V was cut back by 5 bases and J by 4 bases.